This T cell receptor (beta chain) is drawn from a study of CD8+CD57+ T cells in acquired aplastic anemia. Germline lookup yields CDR1 SQVTM and CDR2 ANQGSEA. The CDR3 has 13 residues. The V end lost 8 bases, the J end lost 1 base, and 14 bases lay between the germline ends. Whole-study findings and limits: There were over 25 CD8+ CDR3 sequences that occurred in both patients and controls.

On this clonotype: The antigen remains unidentified.

The sequenced patients had an expansion of CD8+CD57+ cells seen by flow cytometry. The diagnosis in all patients was severe acquired aplastic anemia. Genomic DNA served as template for TCR beta VDJ and CDR3 profiling. TCRdb recomputed calls from the reads with MiXCR, one row per CDR3 protein. The table includes about 120,000 distinct CDR3 sequences, about 43% detected once. This rearrangement joins TRBV29-1 to TRBJ2-5; tentative D call: TRBD1 (5 bases). The origin of this receptor is a human donor with aplastic anemia. Material for sequencing was sorted CD4+, CD8+, or CD8+CD57+ T cells (not recorded which) from PBMCs. In DNA form, the CDR3 reads TGCAGCTTTTCCTTACAGGCCCAAGAGACCCAGTACTTC. Encoded protein: CSFSLQAQETQYF.